This T cell receptor beta chain emerged from a study of OX40 agonist ivuxolimab in advanced cancers. Study as a whole: Hepatocellular carcinoma, melanoma, renal cell or head and neck cancer occurred in dose-escalation patients.

The table came from immunoSEQ multiplex PCR; TCRdb's copy has only in-frame clones and leaves some out. The repertoire holds about 71,000 clones, with 86% as singletons. Trimming took off 4 bases at V and 5 bases at J, with 11 bases between the two ends. The V gene's germline CDR1 is ENHRY and CDR2 SYGVKD. The CDR3 totals 13 residues. The chain has TRBV10-3 and TRBJ2-5, with D tentatively TRBD1 or TRBD2 (5 bases each). The origin of this receptor is an adult with an advanced solid tumor such as melanoma, head and neck, liver or kidney cancer. Sequenced here: CD4+ or CD8+ T cells sorted from blood, sampled in a trial of the OX40 agonist ivuxolimab. In nucleotides, the CDR3 is TGTGCCATCAGTGCCGGGGCTGGGGAGACCCAGTACTTC. Its translation is CAISAGAGETQYF.